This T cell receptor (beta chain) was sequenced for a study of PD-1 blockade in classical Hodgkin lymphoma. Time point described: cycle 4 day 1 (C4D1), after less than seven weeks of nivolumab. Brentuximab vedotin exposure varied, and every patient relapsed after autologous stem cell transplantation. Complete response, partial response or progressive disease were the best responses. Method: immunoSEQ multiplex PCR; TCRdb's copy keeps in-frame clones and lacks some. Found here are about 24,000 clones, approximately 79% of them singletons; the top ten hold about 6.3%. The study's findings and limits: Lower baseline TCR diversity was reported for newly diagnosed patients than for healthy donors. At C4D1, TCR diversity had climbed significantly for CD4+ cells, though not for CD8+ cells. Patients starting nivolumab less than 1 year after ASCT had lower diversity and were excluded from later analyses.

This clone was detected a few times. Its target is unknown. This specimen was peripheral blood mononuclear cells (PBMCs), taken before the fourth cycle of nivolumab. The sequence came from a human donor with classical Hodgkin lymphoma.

CDR3 residues: CASSVRQSSYNEQFF. DNA of the CDR3: TGTGCCAGCAGTGTGAGGCAAAGCTCCTACAATGAGCAGTTCTTC. The chain recombines TRBV2 with TRBJ2-1; D is ambiguous. Per germline, CDR1 SNHLY and CDR2 FYNNEI. V was cut by 4 bases and J by 0 bases, with 10 bases left in between. CDR3 length: 15 amino acids.